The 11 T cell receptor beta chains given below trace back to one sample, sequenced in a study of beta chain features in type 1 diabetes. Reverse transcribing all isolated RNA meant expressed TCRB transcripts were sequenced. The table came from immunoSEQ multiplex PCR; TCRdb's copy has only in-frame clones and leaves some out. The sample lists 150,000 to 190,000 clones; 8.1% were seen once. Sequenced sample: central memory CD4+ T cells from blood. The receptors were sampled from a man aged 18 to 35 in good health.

This chain's CDR3 is CASRKTSGSGGGELFF. The CDR3 nucleotides are TGTGCCAGCAGAAAGACTAGCGGGAGTGGGGGCGGGGAGCTGTTTTTT. J is TRBJ2-2 and V is TRBV5-4; 12 bases match TRBD2. This CDR3 has 16 residues. Trimming cost V 5 bases and J 7 bases; bases outside gene matches: 9. Germline-derived CDR1 and CDR2 are SGHNT and YYREEE (reference sequence).

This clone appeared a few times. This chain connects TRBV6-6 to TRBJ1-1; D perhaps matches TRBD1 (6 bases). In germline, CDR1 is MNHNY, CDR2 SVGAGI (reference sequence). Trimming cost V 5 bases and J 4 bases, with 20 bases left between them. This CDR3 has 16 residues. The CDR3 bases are TGTGCCAGCAGTCCCGGGCCCAGGGGTGCGGGCACTGAAGCTTTCTTT. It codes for CASSPGPRGAGTEAFF.

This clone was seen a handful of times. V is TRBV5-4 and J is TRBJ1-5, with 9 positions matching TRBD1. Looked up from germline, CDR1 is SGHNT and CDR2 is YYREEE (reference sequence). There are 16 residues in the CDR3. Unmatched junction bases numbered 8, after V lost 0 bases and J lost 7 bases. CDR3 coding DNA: TGTGCCAGCAGCTTGGGCGGGACAGGGATTAACCAGCCCCAGCATTTT. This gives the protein CASSLGGTGINQPQHF.

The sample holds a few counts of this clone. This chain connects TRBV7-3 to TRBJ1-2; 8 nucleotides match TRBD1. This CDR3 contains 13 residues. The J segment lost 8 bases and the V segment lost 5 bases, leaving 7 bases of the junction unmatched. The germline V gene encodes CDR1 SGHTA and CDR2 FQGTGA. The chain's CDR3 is CASSPDRESGYTF. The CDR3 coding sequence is TGTGCCAGCAGCCCGGACAGGGAATCCGGCTACACCTTC.

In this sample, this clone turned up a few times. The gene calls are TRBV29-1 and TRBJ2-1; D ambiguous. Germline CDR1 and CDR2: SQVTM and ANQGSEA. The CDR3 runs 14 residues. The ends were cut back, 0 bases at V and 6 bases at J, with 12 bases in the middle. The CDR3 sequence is CSVEDNSARNEQFF. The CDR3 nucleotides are TGCAGCGTTGAAGATAATAGTGCGCGCAATGAGCAGTTCTTC.

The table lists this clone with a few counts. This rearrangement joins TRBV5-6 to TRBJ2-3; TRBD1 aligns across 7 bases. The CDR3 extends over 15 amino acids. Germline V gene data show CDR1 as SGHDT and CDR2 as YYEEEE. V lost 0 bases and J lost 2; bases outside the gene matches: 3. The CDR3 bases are TGTGCCAGCAGCTTGGTAACAGGGGCCACAGATACGCAGTATTTT. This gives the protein CASSLVTGATDTQYF.

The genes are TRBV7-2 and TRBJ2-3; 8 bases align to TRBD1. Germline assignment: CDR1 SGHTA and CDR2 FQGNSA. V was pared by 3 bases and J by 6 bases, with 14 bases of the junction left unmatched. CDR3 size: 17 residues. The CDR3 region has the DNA TGTGCCAGCAGCTTCAGGCGTTGGACAGGGCTTTATGATACGCAGTATTTT. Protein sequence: CASSFRRWTGLYDTQYF.

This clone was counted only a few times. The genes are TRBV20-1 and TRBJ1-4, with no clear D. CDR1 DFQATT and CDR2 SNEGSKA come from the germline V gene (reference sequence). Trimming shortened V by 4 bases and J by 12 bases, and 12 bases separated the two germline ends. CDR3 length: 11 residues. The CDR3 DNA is TGCAGTGCTACTGCGGGTGTGGAACTGTTTTTT. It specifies CSATAGVELFF.

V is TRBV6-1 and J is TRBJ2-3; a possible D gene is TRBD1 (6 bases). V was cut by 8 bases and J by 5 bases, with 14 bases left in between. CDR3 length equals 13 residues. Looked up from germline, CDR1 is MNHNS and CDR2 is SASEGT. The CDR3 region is CASRRSGEDTQYF. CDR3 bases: TGTGCCAGCCGGAGGTCAGGGGAAGATACGCAGTATTTT.

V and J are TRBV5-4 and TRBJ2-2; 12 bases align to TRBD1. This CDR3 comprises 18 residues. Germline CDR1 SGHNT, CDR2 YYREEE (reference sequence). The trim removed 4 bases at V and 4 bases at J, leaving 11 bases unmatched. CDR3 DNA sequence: TGTGCCAGCAGCCCCGGGACAGGGGGCCCCAAGGTCACCGGGGAGCTGTTTTTT. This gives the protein CASSPGTGGPKVTGELFF.

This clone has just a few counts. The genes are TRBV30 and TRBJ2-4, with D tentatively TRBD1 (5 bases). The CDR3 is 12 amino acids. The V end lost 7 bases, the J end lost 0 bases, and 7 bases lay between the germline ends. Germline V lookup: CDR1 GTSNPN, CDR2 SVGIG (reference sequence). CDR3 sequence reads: CAFDRAKNIQYF. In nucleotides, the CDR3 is TGTGCCTTCGACAGAGCCAAAAACATTCAGTACTTC.